In this sample, the clone carrying this T cell receptor (beta chain) turned up a few times. Its target is unknown. Germline loops: CDR1 SGHNT, CDR2 YENEEA. CDR3 length: 15 residues. Trimming cost V 1 base and J 4 bases, with 13 bases left between them. TCR beta VDJ and CDR3 profiles were obtained from a genomic DNA template. Via MiXCR, TCRdb re-called the reads, giving one row per CDR3 protein. Of some 190,000 distinct CDR3 sequences in the sample, less than 70% were seen once. These data originate in a study of CD8+CD57+ T cells in acquired aplastic anemia. Study-wide points: In CD8+ cells, Simpson's diversity showed no significant difference between patients and controls.

The origin of this receptor is a human donor in good health, serving as a control. The chain joins TRBV11-3 to TRBJ2-5; D is perhaps TRBD1 (6 bases). Input material: sorted CD4+, CD8+, or CD8+CD57+ T cells (not recorded which) from PBMCs. In DNA form, the CDR3 reads TGTGCCAGCAGCTTAGGGGGATCACAGGGAGAGACCCAGTACTTC. It is translated as CASSLGGSQGETQYF.